These 9 T cell receptor beta chains were sequenced from one sample in a study of cytomegalovirus exposure and HLA in healthy donors. PCR involved 60 Vbeta and 13 Jbeta primers. TCRdb's table, derived via immunoSEQ multiplex PCR, lists solely in-frame clones and lacks some. Here the sample spans around 170,000 clones, roughly 79% being singletons. Sequenced sample: PBMCs. These receptors were taken from a woman aged 50 to 60 in good health and CMV-seropositive.

This rearrangement joins TRBV21-1 to TRBJ2-1; the D call TRBD2 from the table was never checked on the DNA. TRBV21-1 constitutes a pseudogene. CDR3 length equals 15 residues. The CDR3 loop reads CASSKEWLRPPSQFF. In DNA form, the CDR3 reads TGTGCCAGCAGCAAAGAATGGTTGCGGCCCCCCAGTCAGTTCTTC.

This clone was counted between two and nine times. The chain links TRBV28 to TRBJ1-2; no reliable D call. The CDR3 totals 10 residues. Trimming stripped 4 bases from V and 8 bases from J, with 5 bases between. Germline CDR1 MDHEN, CDR2 SYDVKM. The CDR3 DNA reads TGTGCCAGCAGTTCGGGAGGCTACACCTTC. This encodes CASSSGGYTF.

This clone was recorded once. This chain uses TRBV28 with TRBJ1-4, with D maybe TRBD1 (6 bases). There are 13 residues in the CDR3. Trimming left V 10 bases short and J 2 bases short, with 11 bases between. Germline V CDR1 and CDR2: MDHEN, SYDVKM. The CDR3 coding sequence is TGTGCCACCAATGACAGGACTAATGAAAAACTGTTTTTT. Its protein product is CATNDRTNEKLFF.

The CDR3 sequence is CASSQPRQGNSPLHF. The CDR3 DNA reads as TGCGCCAGCAGCCAACCGAGACAGGGAAACTCACCCCTCCACTTT. The chain links TRBV4-3 to TRBJ1-6; 7 nucleotides agree with TRBD1. The trim removed 2 bases at V and 10 bases at J, leaving 8 bases unmatched. CDR1 is LGHNA, CDR2 YSLEER, per germline. This CDR3 has 15 residues.

This clone was observed many times. The DNA of the CDR3 is TGCGCCAGCAGCCACCGAGGACTTAGCACAGATACGCAGTATTTT. The encoded protein is CASSHRGLSTDTQYF. The chain employs TRBV4-3 and TRBJ2-3; D perhaps matches TRBD2 (5 bases). The germline CDR1 and CDR2 sequences are LGHNA and YSLEER. The germline V and J ends were trimmed by 3 bases and 0 bases, with 10 bases remaining between them. The CDR3 spans 15 residues.

This clone showed up just a few times. The chain uses TRBV15 and TRBJ2-3, with TRBD2 matching 9 bases. The germline V gene has CDR1 LNHNV and CDR2 YYDKDF (reference sequence). The CDR3 totals 17 residues. The V and J ends lost 3 bases and 4 bases, in that order; junction bases with no gene match: 11. The DNA of the CDR3 is TGTGCCACCAGCAGGCTCCGGGGAGCGGGGGGTGCAGATACGCAGTATTTT. Its protein product is CATSRLRGAGGADTQYF.

V gene TRBV30 combines with J gene TRBJ2-2; TRBD2 agrees at 8 bases. The germline V gene has CDR1 GTSNPN and CDR2 SVGIG (reference sequence). V was clipped by 5 bases and J by 4 bases; unmatched bases: 9. The CDR3 consists of 15 residues. CDR3 bases: TGTGCCTGGCGGGTGGGGCTAGCGGGCACCGGGGAGCTGTTTTTT. As protein: CAWRVGLAGTGELFF. The whole variable domain, filled in from reference TRBV30 and TRBJ2-2, reads SQTIHQWPATLVQPVGSPLSLECTVEGTSNPNLYWYRQAAGRGLQLLFYSVGIGQISSEVPQNLSASRPQDRQFILSSKKLLLSDSGFYLCAWRVGLAGTGELFFGEGSRLTVL.

The chain couples TRBV10-3 to TRBJ2-7, with 11 nucleotides matching TRBD2. Germline V gene sequence: CDR1 ENHRY, CDR2 SYGVKD. This CDR3 is built from 12 residues. Trimming cost V 5 bases and J 6 bases; bases outside gene matches: 0. CDR3 sequence (DNA): TGTGCCATCAGTACTAGCGGGGGCGAGCAGTACTTC. This gives the protein CAISTSGGEQYF.

The chain is built from TRBV14 and TRBJ2-7, with 7 bases fitting TRBD1. The CDR3 runs to 13 residues. V trimming: 6 bases; J trimming: 7 bases; junction bases outside the gene matches: 9. Per the germline V gene, CDR1 is SGHDN and CDR2 is FVKESK. CDR3 region: CASRRQGSTEQYF. CDR3 DNA sequence: TGTGCCAGCAGGCGACAGGGCTCTACGGAGCAGTACTTC.